One and the same sample provided the 9 T cell receptor beta chains below, sequenced in a study of blood T cells in healthy people across ages. Next came a second PCR, run for about 6 to 11 cycles, which used a sample-barcoded 5' primer along with a J-beta primer mix. TCRdb passed the 5' RACE reads through MiXCR, listing each CDR3 protein once. The sample lists hundreds of thousands of distinct CDR3 sequences; roughly 35% were seen once. Sequenced: blood. These receptors were taken from a man aged 18 to 30 in good health.

This clonotype has a count of ten or more. J is TRBJ2-3 and V is TRBV2; 7 nucleotides agree with TRBD2. Trimming took 6 bases from V and 1 from J; bases not matched to a gene: 7. The CDR3 spans 15 residues. The germline gives CDR1 SNHLY, CDR2 FYNNEI. Here the CDR3 reads CASRVAGWGTDTQYF. The CDR3 DNA reads TGTGCCAGCAGGGTAGCGGGTTGGGGCACAGATACGCAGTATTTT.

The rearrangement uses TRBV5-1 and TRBJ1-5; 9 bases align to TRBD1. V was clipped by 2 bases and J by 6 bases; unmatched bases: 6. The CDR3 length is 15 residues. The V gene's germline CDR1 is SGHRS and CDR2 YFSETQ. The CDR3 here is CASSFGTGLSQPQHF. For the CDR3, the DNA is TGCGCCAGCAGCTTCGGGACAGGGTTGAGTCAGCCCCAGCATTTT.

This chain links TRBV7-2 with TRBJ1-2; no clear D. Trimming pared 4 bases from V and 2 bases from J, leaving 11 bases between. The CDR3 runs to 14 residues. Germline V gene sequence: CDR1 SGHTA, CDR2 FQGNSA. The CDR3 loop reads CASSSYRTNYGYTF. The CDR3 region has the DNA TGTGCCAGCAGCTCCTATAGGACGAACTATGGCTACACCTTC.

J is TRBJ2-3 and V is TRBV12-3 or TRBV12-4; D is unresolved. This CDR3 is 13 amino acids long. V gave up 4 bases and J gave up 7 bases, with 12 bases separating them. CDR3 in DNA: TGTGCCAGCAGTTGCGAGGCCCGGAATACGCAGTATTTT. The encoded protein is CASSCEARNTQYF.

The rearrangement uses TRBV4-1 and TRBJ2-1, with 7 bases matching TRBD2. CDR1 is MGHRA and CDR2 is YSYEKL in the germline V gene. This CDR3 spans 16 amino acids. The J segment lost 6 bases and the V segment lost 1 base, leaving 9 bases of the junction unmatched. The CDR3: CASSQGISSGPNEQFF. CDR3 bases: TGCGCCAGCAGCCAAGGGATCTCTAGCGGTCCCAATGAGCAGTTCTTC.

V and J are TRBV12-3 or TRBV12-4 and TRBJ1-2, with TRBD1 as a possible D gene (5 bases). Trimming removed 5 bases at V and 6 bases at J, with 16 bases between. The CDR3 spans 14 residues. CDR3: CASSPVFGGNGYTF. CDR3 nucleotide sequence: TGTGCCAGCAGTCCCGTGTTCGGGGGGAATGGCTACACCTTC.

The gene calls are TRBV29-1 and TRBJ1-1; D perhaps matches TRBD1 (5 bases). In germline, CDR1 is SQVTM, CDR2 ANQGSEA. Trimming shortened V by 6 bases and J by 4 bases, and 18 bases separated the two germline ends. The CDR3 has 14 residues. In nucleotides, the CDR3 is TGCAGCGTGGCCCGGGTGTCAACAGGCACTGAAGCTTTCTTT. Translated: CSVARVSTGTEAFF.

The chain uses TRBV12-3 or TRBV12-4 and TRBJ2-7; 7 nucleotides line up with TRBD1. With V trimmed by 4 bases and J by 7 bases, 10 bases remained unmatched. CDR3 length: 14 amino acids. CDR3 residues: CASSSGTVVDEQYF. CDR3 nucleotides: TGTGCCAGCAGTTCCGGGACAGTAGTAGATGAGCAGTACTTC.

The chain uses TRBV10-3 and TRBJ2-7; D remains ambiguous. V lost 3 bases and J 0 bases, leaving 15 bases between the germline ends. The CDR3 extends over 16 amino acids. The germline gives CDR1 ENHRY, CDR2 SYGVKD. CDR3 sequence (DNA): TGTGCCATCAGTGACCCCTGGACCCAAAGCTCCTACGAGCAGTACTTC. This gives the protein CAISDPWTQSSYEQYF.